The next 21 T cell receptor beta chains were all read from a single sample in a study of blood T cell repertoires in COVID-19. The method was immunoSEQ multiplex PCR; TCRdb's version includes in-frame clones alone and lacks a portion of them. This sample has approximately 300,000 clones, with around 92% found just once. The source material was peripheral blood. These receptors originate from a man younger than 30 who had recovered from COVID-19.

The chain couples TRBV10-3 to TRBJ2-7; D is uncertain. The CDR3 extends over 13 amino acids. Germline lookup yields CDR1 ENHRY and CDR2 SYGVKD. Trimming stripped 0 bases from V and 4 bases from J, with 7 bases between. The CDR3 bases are TGTGCCATCAGTGAGTCAAATGAGTACGAGCAGTACTTC. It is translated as CAISESNEYEQYF.

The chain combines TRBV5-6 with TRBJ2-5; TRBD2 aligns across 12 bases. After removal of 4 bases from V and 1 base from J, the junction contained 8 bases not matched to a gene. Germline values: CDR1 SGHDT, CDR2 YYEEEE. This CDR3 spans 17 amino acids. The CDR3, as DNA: TGTGCCAGCAGCGCGCCCGGGACTAGCGGGTTCCAAGAGACCCAGTACTTC. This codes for CASSAPGTSGFQETQYF.

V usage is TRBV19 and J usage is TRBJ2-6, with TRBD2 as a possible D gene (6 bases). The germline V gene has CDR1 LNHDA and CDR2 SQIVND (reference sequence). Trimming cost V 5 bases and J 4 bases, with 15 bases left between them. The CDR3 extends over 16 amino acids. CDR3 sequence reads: CASSGGGLLGANVLTF. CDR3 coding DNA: TGTGCCAGTAGTGGGGGAGGCCTACTGGGGGCCAACGTCCTGACTTTC.

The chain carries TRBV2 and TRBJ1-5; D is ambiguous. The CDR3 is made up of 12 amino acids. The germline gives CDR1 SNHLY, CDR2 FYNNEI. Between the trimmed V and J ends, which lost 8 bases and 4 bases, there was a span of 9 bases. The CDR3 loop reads CASEGSNQPQHF. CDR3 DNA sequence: TGTGCCAGCGAGGGCAGTAATCAGCCCCAGCATTTT.

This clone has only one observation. The chain's CDR3 is CASRREGGPYEQYF. In nucleotides, the CDR3 is TGTGCCAGCAGACGGGAAGGAGGACCCTACGAGCAGTACTTC. The chain joins TRBV27 to TRBJ2-7; the D gene is possibly TRBD2 (5 bases). The CDR3 contains 14 residues. Trimming removed 6 bases at V and 2 bases at J, with 14 bases between. Germline CDR1 and CDR2: MNHEY and SMNVEV (reference sequence).

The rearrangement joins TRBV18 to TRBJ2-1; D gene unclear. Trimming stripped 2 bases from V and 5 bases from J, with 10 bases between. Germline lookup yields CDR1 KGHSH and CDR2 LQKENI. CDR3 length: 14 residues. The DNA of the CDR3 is TGTGCCAGCTCACCAAACCAGGAAAACAATGAGCAGTTCTTC. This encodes CASSPNQENNEQFF.

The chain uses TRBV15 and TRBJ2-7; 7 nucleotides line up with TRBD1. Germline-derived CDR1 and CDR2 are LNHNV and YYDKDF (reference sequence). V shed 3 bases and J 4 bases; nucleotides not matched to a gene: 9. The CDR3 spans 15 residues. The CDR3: CATSSVRAGGYEQYF. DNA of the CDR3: TGTGCCACCAGCAGTGTTCGTGCAGGGGGTTACGAGCAGTACTTC.

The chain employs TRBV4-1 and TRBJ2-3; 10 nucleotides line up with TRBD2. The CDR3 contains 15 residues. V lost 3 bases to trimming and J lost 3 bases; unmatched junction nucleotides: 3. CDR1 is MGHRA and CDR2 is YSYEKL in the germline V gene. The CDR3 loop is CASSHLAGGTDTQYF. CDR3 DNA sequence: TGCGCCAGCAGCCACTTAGCGGGAGGAACAGATACGCAGTATTTT.

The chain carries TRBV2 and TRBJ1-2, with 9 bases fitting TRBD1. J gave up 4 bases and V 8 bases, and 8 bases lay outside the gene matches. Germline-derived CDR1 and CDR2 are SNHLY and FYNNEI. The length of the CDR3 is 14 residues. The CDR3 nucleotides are TGTGCCAGCTCAACAGGGGGCGCGGGCTATGGCTACACCTTC. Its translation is CASSTGGAGYGYTF.

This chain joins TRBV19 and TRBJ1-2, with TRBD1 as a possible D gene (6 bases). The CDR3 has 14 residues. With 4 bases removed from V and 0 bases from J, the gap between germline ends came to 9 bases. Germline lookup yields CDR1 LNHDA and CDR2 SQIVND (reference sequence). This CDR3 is CASSRTDTNYGYTF. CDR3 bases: TGTGCCAGTAGTAGGACAGATACTAACTATGGCTACACCTTC.

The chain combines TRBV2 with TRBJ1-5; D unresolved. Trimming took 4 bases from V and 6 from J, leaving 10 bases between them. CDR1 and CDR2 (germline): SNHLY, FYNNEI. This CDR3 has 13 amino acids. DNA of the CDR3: TGTGCCAGCAGTGGACAAGGTGGTCAGCCCCAGCATTTT. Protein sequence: CASSGQGGQPQHF. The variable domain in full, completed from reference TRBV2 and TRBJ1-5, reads EPEVTQTPSHQVTQMGQEVILRCVPISNHLYFYWYRQILGQKVEFLVSFYNNEISEKSEIFDDQFSVERPDGSNFTLKIRSTKLEDSAMYFCASSGQGGQPQHFGDGTRLSIL.

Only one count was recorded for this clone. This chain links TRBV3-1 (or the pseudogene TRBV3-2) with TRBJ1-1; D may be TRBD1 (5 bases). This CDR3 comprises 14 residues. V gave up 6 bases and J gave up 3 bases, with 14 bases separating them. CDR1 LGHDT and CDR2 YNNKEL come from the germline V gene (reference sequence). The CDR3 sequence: CASSHGPGDTEAFF. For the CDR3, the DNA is TGTGCCAGCAGTCACGGACCGGGGGACACTGAAGCTTTCTTT.

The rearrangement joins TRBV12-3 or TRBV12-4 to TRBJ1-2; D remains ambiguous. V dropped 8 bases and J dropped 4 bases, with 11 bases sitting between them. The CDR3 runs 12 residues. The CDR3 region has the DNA TGTGCCAGCCTTCGAGGAGGCTATGGCTACACCTTC. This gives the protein CASLRGGYGYTF.

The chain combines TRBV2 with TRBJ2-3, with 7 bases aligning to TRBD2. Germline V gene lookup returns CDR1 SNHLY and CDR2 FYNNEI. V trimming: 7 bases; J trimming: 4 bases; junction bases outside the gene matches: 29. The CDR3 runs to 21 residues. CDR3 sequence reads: CASNLPSDNAFSGEVADTQYF. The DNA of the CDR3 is TGTGCCAGCAACCTACCCTCGGACAACGCTTTCAGCGGGGAGGTGGCAGATACGCAGTATTTT.

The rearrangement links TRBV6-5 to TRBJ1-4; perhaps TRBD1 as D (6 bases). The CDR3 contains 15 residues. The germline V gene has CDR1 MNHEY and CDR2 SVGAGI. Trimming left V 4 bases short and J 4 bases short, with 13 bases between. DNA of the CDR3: TGTGCCAGCAGTTTCACGACAGGAGTTAATGAAAAACTGTTTTTT. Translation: CASSFTTGVNEKLFF.

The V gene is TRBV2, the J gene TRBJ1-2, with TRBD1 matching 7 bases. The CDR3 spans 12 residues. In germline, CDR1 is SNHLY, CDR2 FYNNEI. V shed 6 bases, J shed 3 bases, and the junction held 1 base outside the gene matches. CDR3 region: CASSQGDYGYTF. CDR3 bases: TGTGCCAGCAGCCAGGGGGACTATGGCTACACCTTC.

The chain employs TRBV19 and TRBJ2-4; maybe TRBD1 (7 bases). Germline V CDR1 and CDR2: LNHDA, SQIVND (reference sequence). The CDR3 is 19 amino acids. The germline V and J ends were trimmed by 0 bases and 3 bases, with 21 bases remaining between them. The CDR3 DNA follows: TGTGCCAGTAGTATAGATCACTTCAGGGGGGCGGGCGGCAAAAACATTCAGTACTTC. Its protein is CASSIDHFRGAGGKNIQYF.

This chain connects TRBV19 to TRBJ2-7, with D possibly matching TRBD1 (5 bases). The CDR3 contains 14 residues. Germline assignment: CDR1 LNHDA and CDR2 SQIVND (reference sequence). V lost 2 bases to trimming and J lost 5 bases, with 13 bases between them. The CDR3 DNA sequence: TGTGCCAGTAGTATACCCCCTCCAGGGAACGAGCAGTACTTC. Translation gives CASSIPPPGNEQYF.

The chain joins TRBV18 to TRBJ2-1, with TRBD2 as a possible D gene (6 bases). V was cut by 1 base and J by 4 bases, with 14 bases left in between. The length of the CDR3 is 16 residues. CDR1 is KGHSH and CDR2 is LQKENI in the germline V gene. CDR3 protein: CASSPLAGRWYNEQFF. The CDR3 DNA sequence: TGTGCCAGCTCACCACTTGCGGGACGGTGGTACAATGAGCAGTTCTTC.

CDR3 sequence reads: CASSYSTYRGNYGYTF. The CDR3, as DNA: TGTGCCAGCAGTTACTCGACCTACAGGGGGAACTATGGCTACACCTTC. V is TRBV6-5 and J is TRBJ1-2; 8 bases align to TRBD1. Germline assignment: CDR1 MNHEY and CDR2 SVGAGI. The CDR3 runs 16 residues. V lost 0 bases, J lost 2 bases, and 5 bases stayed unmatched.

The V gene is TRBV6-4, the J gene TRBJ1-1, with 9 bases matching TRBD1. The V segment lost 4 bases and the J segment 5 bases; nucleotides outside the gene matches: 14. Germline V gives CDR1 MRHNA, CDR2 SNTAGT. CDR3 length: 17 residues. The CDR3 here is CASSGLGTGKLRTEAFF. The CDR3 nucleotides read TGTGCCAGCAGTGGCTTGGGGACAGGGAAATTGAGGACTGAAGCTTTCTTT.